Listed below are T cell receptor beta chains from one sample, sequenced in a study of blood T cell repertoires in COVID-19. TCRdb's copy holds only in-frame clones and misses some; the assay was immunoSEQ multiplex PCR. Here the sample spans about 68,000 clones, 80% to 95% being singletons. The specimen was peripheral blood. These receptors came from a man between 50 and 59 years old with COVID-19, enrolled during active disease. Each CDR3 is given with its conserved first and last residue. The D gene is left open where the match is weak. The size field is filled for only some rows; it gives once, few, many or a size class.

d_call,j_call,v_call,clone_size,cdr3_aa,cdr3_nt
NA,TRBJ2-2,TRBV5-4,once,CASSSFGGTLNTGELFF,TGTGCCAGCAGCTCATTTGGGGGGACTCTGAACACCGGGGAGCTGTTTTTT
TRBD1,TRBJ1-3,TRBV9,NA,CASSDDRGPSGNTIYF,TGTGCCAGCAGCGATGACAGGGGGCCCTCTGGAAACACCATATATTTT
TRBD1,TRBJ1-1,TRBV18,once,CASSPPGQANTEAFF,TGTGCCAGCTCACCCCCGGGACAGGCGAACACTGAAGCTTTCTTT
TRBD2,TRBJ2-1,TRBV3-1/TRBV3-2,NA,CASSQDTTSGRKEQFF,TGTGCCAGCAGCCAAGATACGACTAGCGGGAGGAAGGAGCAGTTCTTC
TRBD1,TRBJ1-1,TRBV6-2/TRBV6-3,NA,CASSLDRGRVAFF,TGTGCCAGCAGTTTGGACAGGGGGCGCGTAGCTTTCTTT
TRBD2,TRBJ2-1,TRBV18,once,CASSPTARAGGRGNEQFF,TGTGCCAGCTCACCAACCGCCAGGGCGGGAGGGAGAGGCAATGAGCAGTTCTTC
TRBD2,TRBJ2-5,TRBV3-1/TRBV3-2,NA,CASSRRLAGDQETQYF,TGTGCCAGCAGCCGCAGACTAGCGGGAGATCAAGAGACCCAGTACTTC
TRBD2,TRBJ2-6,TRBV11-2,few,CASSLVIRGLAAGANVLTF,TGTGCCAGCAGCTTAGTAATACGGGGACTAGCAGCTGGGGCCAACGTCCTGACTTTC
NA,TRBJ1-4,TRBV19,NA,CASAEGMDEKLFF,TGTGCCAGTGCGGAGGGAATGGATGAAAAACTGTTTTTT
NA,TRBJ1-5,TRBV6-5,few,CASSRGTSGQPQHF,TGTGCCAGCAGTCGAGGGACATCGGGGCAGCCCCAGCATTTT
TRBD2,TRBJ2-1,TRBV7-2,NA,CASSLEWTSGIDEQFF,TGTGCCAGCAGCTTAGAGTGGACTAGCGGGATAGATGAGCAGTTCTTC
TRBD2,TRBJ2-1,TRBV28,NA,CASRLLSGTYNEQFF,TGTGCCAGCAGACTTCTTAGCGGGACCTACAATGAGCAGTTCTTC
TRBD1,TRBJ1-1,TRBV30,NA,CAWTKTGANTEAFF,TGTGCCTGGACGAAGACAGGGGCGAACACTGAAGCTTTCTTT
NA,TRBJ2-3,TRBV7-9,NA,CASSLARLETTDTQYF,TGTGCCAGCAGCTTAGCGAGGCTAGAAACCACAGATACGCAGTATTTT
NA,TRBJ2-1,TRBV5-4,NA,CASSLDRDEQFF,TGTGCCAGCAGCTTGGACAGGGATGAGCAGTTCTTC
TRBD1,TRBJ1-2,TRBV29-1,NA,CSVRDRGQIPYGYTF,TGCAGCGTCAGGGACAGGGGGCAAATACCGTATGGCTACACCTTC
NA,TRBJ1-1,TRBV7-2,NA,CASSLASDPNTEAFF,TGTGCCAGCAGCTTAGCGTCAGATCCGAACACTGAAGCTTTCTTT
TRBD1,TRBJ2-7,TRBV19,NA,CASSIGQGGRAYEQYF,TGTGCCAGTAGTATCGGACAGGGAGGTAGAGCCTACGAGCAGTACTTC
NA,TRBJ2-5,TRBV6-5,NA,CASSNRGSETQYF,TGTGCCAGCAGTAACCGGGGGTCGGAGACCCAGTACTTC
NA,TRBJ2-1,TRBV6-2/TRBV6-3,NA,CASSYQGTVSNEQFF,TGTGCCAGCAGTTACCAGGGGACCGTATCAAATGAGCAGTTCTTC
NA,TRBJ1-2,TRBV30,NA,CAWSVGGDYTF,TGTGCCTGGAGTGTGGGAGGCGACTACACCTTC
NA,TRBJ2-7,TRBV28,NA,CASSFQQGSYEQYF,TGTGCCAGCAGTTTCCAACAGGGTTCCTACGAGCAGTACTTC
TRBD2,TRBJ2-3,TRBV28,NA,CASSLTSGTGTDTQYF,TGTGCCAGCAGTCTTACTAGCGGGACAGGCACAGATACGCAGTATTTT
TRBD1,TRBJ1-1,TRBV13,NA,CASSFGQGAEAFF,TGTGCCAGCAGCTTTGGACAGGGGGCTGAAGCTTTCTTT
TRBD2,TRBJ2-1,TRBV7-2,NA,CASSYPPVEREGLDEQFF,TGTGCCAGCAGTTATCCTCCCGTTGAGCGGGAGGGCCTAGATGAGCAGTTCTTC
NA,TRBJ2-1,TRBV28,NA,CASSSGAYNEQFF,TGTGCCAGCAGTTCCGGGGCCTACAATGAGCAGTTCTTC
TRBD1,TRBJ2-1,TRBV18,NA,CASSSYGTGLNEQFF,TGTGCCAGCTCATCCTACGGGACAGGGCTGAATGAGCAGTTCTTC
TRBD2,TRBJ2-1,TRBV6-5,NA,CASSYSAPSGSREQFF,TGTGCCAGCAGTTACTCGGCGCCTAGCGGGAGTCGGGAGCAGTTCTTC
TRBD1,TRBJ2-7,TRBV4-3,NA,CASSRYRGWNEQYF,TGCGCCAGCAGCCGCTACAGGGGGTGGAACGAGCAGTACTTC
TRBD1,TRBJ1-4,TRBV7-9,NA,CASSPGTASNEKLFF,TGTGCCAGCAGCCCCGGGACAGCATCTAATGAAAAACTGTTTTTT
TRBD2,TRBJ2-2,TRBV19,NA,CASTPASGSTGELFF,TGTGCCAGTACTCCGGCTAGCGGGAGTACCGGGGAGCTGTTTTTT
NA,TRBJ2-7,TRBV7-8,NA,CASSLGSFWESGEQYF,TGTGCCAGCAGCTTAGGTTCGTTTTGGGAGTCCGGGGAGCAGTACTTC
TRBD1,TRBJ1-4,TRBV3-1/TRBV3-2,NA,CASSQADRGNEKLFF,TGTGCCAGCAGCCAAGCTGACAGGGGGAATGAAAAACTGTTTTTT
NA,TRBJ1-5,TRBV15,NA,CATSRELLEKNQPQHF,TGTGCCACCAGCAGAGAATTGCTGGAGAAGAATCAGCCCCAGCATTTT
TRBD2,TRBJ2-7,TRBV5-1,NA,CASSLISGRRYEQYF,TGCGCCAGCAGCTTGATTAGCGGGAGGCGATACGAGCAGTACTTC
NA,TRBJ1-1,TRBV11-2,NA,CASSFGTEAFF,TGTGCCAGCAGCTTCGGCACTGAAGCTTTCTTT
TRBD1,TRBJ2-2,TRBV19,NA,CASSSGQGNTGELFF,TGTGCCAGTAGTTCTGGACAGGGGAACACCGGGGAGCTGTTTTTT
NA,TRBJ2-3,TRBV3-1/TRBV3-2,NA,CASSQAYPNSDTQYF,TGTGCCAGCAGCCAAGCTTACCCAAACTCTGATACGCAGTATTTT
TRBD2,TRBJ2-5,TRBV18,once,CASSPGTSGPQITRGTSQETQYF,TGTGCCAGCTCACCAGGGACTAGCGGGCCACAAATTACCCGGGGGACCAGCCAAGAGACCCAGTACTTC
NA,TRBJ2-5,TRBV9,NA,CASKEGAGYQETQYF,TGTGCCAGCAAGGAGGGGGCGGGGTACCAAGAGACCCAGTACTTC
NA,TRBJ2-5,TRBV25-1,NA,CASSDATGSGETQYF,TGTGCCAGCAGTGATGCTACAGGGAGCGGTGAGACCCAGTACTTC
TRBD1,TRBJ1-1,TRBV7-9,NA,CASSLFDYSRDRVNTEAFF,TGTGCCAGCAGCTTATTCGATTACAGCCGGGACAGGGTGAACACTGAAGCTTTCTTT
TRBD1,TRBJ2-7,TRBV19,NA,CASSRLPGQGRYEQYF,TGTGCCAGTAGTCGACTGCCGGGACAGGGTAGGTACGAGCAGTACTTC
NA,TRBJ2-7,TRBV19,NA,CASSRDVGTGREQYF,TGTGCCAGTAGTAGAGACGTGGGGACTGGGCGCGAGCAGTACTTC
NA,TRBJ1-5,TRBV7-8,NA,CASGAYSNQPQHF,TGTGCCTCTGGGGCTTATAGCAATCAGCCCCAGCATTTT
NA,TRBJ2-7,TRBV6-5,NA,CASLLSSYEQYF,TGTGCCAGCCTTTTGAGCTCCTACGAGCAGTACTTC
TRBD1,TRBJ1-5,TRBV4-2,NA,CASSQDLGDRGTQPQHF,TGTGCCAGCAGCCAAGACCTCGGGGACAGGGGGACTCAGCCCCAGCATTTT
TRBD2,TRBJ2-7,TRBV4-1,NA,CASSQGLAGANEQYF,TGCGCCAGCAGCCAAGGACTAGCGGGAGCCAACGAGCAGTACTTC
TRBD2,TRBJ2-7,TRBV9,NA,CASSVLAGAEQYF,TGTGCCAGCAGCGTCCTAGCGGGAGCCGAACAGTACTTC
TRBD2,TRBJ2-1,TRBV10-3,NA,CAISEVTSGRPYNEQFF,TGTGCCATCAGTGAAGTGACTAGCGGGAGGCCCTACAATGAGCAGTTCTTC
NA,TRBJ2-1,TRBV6-5,NA,CATHPVPGTPNEQFF,TGTGCCACGCACCCGGTCCCCGGGACTCCCAATGAGCAGTTCTTC
TRBD2,TRBJ2-1,TRBV2,NA,CASTPGLAGGSEQFF,TGTGCCAGCACCCCAGGACTAGCGGGAGGTTCCGAGCAGTTCTTC
NA,TRBJ1-5,TRBV30,NA,CAWSVQGPQHF,TGTGCCTGGAGTGTACAGGGGCCCCAGCATTTT
TRBD1,TRBJ2-7,TRBV5-6,NA,CASHRGSLASYEQYF,TGTGCCAGCCACAGGGGGAGCCTAGCGAGTTACGAGCAGTACTTC
TRBD1,TRBJ1-2,TRBV19,NA,CASSRDSRFPYGYTF,TGTGCCAGTAGTAGGGACAGCCGTTTTCCCTATGGCTACACCTTC
TRBD1,TRBJ2-7,TRBV5-1,NA,CASTPSPLRDRGRYEQYF,TGCGCCAGCACACCCTCCCCCCTCCGGGACAGGGGAAGGTACGAGCAGTACTTC
TRBD2,TRBJ2-3,TRBV30,NA,CAWSVRRLAGMDTQYF,TGTGCCTGGAGTGTACGGCGGCTAGCGGGAATGGATACGCAGTATTTT
NA,TRBJ2-3,TRBV11-2,NA,CASSFSPGTDTQYF,TGTGCCAGCAGCTTCTCCCCGGGCACAGATACGCAGTATTTT
TRBD1,TRBJ2-3,TRBV28,NA,CASSLLTGGIVISTDTQYF,TGTGCCAGCAGTCTCCTGACAGGGGGCATTGTGATAAGCACAGATACGCAGTATTTT
NA,TRBJ1-2,TRBV4-1,NA,CASSPVGRKGYGYTF,TGCGCCAGCAGCCCGGTCGGGAGAAAGGGCTATGGCTACACCTTC